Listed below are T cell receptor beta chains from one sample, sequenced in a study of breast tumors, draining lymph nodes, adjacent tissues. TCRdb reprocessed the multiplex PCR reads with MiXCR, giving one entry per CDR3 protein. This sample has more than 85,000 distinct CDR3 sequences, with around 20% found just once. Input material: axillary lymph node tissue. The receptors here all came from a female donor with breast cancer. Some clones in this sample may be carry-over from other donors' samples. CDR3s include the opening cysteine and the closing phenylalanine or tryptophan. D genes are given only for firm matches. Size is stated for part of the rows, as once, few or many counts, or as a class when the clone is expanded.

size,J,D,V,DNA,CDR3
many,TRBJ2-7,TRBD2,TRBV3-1,TGTGCCAGCAGCCCCCGGGTCGGGGGGATTGAGCAGTACTTC,CASSPRVGGIEQYF
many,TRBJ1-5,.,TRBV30,TGTGCCGGAACCTGGGGAAATCAGCCCCAGCATTTT,CAGTWGNQPQHF
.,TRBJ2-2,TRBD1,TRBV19,TGTGCCAGTAGTATGGGACAGGGGGCTGTCACCGGGGAGCTGTTTTTT,CASSMGQGAVTGELFF
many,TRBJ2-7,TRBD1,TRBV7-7,TGTGCTAGCAGCCCCGGGACAGGGGGATCCTACGAGCAGTACTTC,CASSPGTGGSYEQYF
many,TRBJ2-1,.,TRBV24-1,TGTGCCACCAGTGATTCGTCCCGGGGTAAGGAGCAGTTCTTC,CATSDSSRGKEQFF
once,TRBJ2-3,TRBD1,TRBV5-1,TGCGCCAGCCGTTTTACAGGGGGCACAGATACGCAGTATTTT,CASRFTGGTDTQYF
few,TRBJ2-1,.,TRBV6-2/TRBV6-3,TGTGCCAGCAGCCCCGCCTTCCGGGATGAAGGAAATGAGCAGTTCTTC,CASSPAFRDEGNEQFF
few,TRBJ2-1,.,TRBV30,TGTGCCTGGAGCGCCCCCAATGAGCAGTTCTTC,CAWSAPNEQFF
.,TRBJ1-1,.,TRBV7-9,TGTGCCAGCAGCTCCCACTTGGAAGCTTTCTTT,CASSSHLEAFF
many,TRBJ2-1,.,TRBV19,TGTGCCAGTAGTATAGTAGCGCTACGACACAATGAGCAGTTCTTC,CASSIVALRHNEQFF
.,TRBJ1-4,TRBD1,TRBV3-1,TGTGCCAGCAGCTCCCGGGACAGGGGGCAGGAAAAACTGTTTTTT,CASSSRDRGQEKLFF
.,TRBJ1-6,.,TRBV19,TGTGCCAGTAGTCAGAATGCCGGGACTTATAATTCACCCCTCCACTTT,CASSQNAGTYNSPLHF
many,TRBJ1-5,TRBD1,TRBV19,TGTGCCAGTAGTATCGCGACATCCGGGACAGGGGGTAGCAATCAGCCCCAGCATTTT,CASSIATSGTGGSNQPQHF
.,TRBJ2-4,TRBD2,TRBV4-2,TGTGCCAGCAGCCAGGGGAGGGGACCAGACATTCAGTACTTC,CASSQGRGPDIQYF
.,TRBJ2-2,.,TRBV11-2,TGTGCCAGCAGCCCGAGCTCTAGGGTTACCGGGGAGCTGTTTTTT,CASSPSSRVTGELFF
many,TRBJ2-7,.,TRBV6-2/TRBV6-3,TGTGCCAGCACGTGGCGGGACGAGCAGTACTTC,CASTWRDEQYF
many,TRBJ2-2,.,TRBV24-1,TGTGCCACTGGAAGGGGACAAAACACCGGGGAGCTGTTTTTT,CATGRGQNTGELFF
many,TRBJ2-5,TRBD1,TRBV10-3,TGTGCCATCAGCAAACAGGGGCAAGAGACCCAGTACTTC,CAISKQGQETQYF
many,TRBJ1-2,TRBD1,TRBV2,TGTGCCAGCAGTGAAGCCCCCCAGGGGGCGACGTATGGCTACACCTTC,CASSEAPQGATYGYTF
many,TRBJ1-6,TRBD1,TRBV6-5,TGTGCCAGCAGCCTAACAGGGGATCCCTATAATTCACCCCTCCACTTT,CASSLTGDPYNSPLHF
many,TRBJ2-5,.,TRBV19,TGTGCCAGTAGTATTTCGGCCGTAGGGACCGTCGGTTCAGAGACCCAGTACTTC,CASSISAVGTVGSETQYF
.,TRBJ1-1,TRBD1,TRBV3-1,TGTGCCAGCAGCCATGATCAGGGGGAGGGTGAAGCTTTCTTT,CASSHDQGEGEAFF
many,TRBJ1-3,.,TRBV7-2,TGTGCCAGCAGCCCCCGTGCCTCACAAGCCCCCGGTGGAAACACCATATATTTT,CASSPRASQAPGGNTIYF
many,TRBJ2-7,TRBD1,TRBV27,TGTGCCAGCAGTCCTATGGACAGGGGCGGCTACGAGCAGTACTTC,CASSPMDRGGYEQYF
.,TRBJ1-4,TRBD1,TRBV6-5,TGTGCCAGCAGTTACTCGGGACAGGGGGATCGGCTGTTTTTT,CASSYSGQGDRLFF
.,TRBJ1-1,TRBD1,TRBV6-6,TGTGCCAGCAGACCAGGGACAGGGGGGTCTGGCACTGAAGCTTTCTTT,CASRPGTGGSGTEAFF
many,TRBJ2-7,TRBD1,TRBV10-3,TGTGCCATCAGCCCCCGACAGGGGAGCTCCTACGAGCAGTACTTC,CAISPRQGSSYEQYF
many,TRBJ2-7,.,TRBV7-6,TGTGCCAGCAGCCCCATTAGGGGGGGAGTCGACGAGCAGTACTTC,CASSPIRGGVDEQYF
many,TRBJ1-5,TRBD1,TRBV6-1,TGTGCCAGCAGTGAAAACAGGGGGCGTCAGCCCCAGCATTTT,CASSENRGRQPQHF
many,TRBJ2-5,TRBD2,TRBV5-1,TGCGCCAGCAGCTTGGGGCGCGGGGGGCAAGAGACCCAGTACTTC,CASSLGRGGQETQYF
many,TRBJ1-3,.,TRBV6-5,TGTGCCAGCAGTTACTCCTGGGGTTCTGGAAACACCATATATTTT,CASSYSWGSGNTIYF
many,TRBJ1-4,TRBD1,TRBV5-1,TGCGCCAGCAGCTTGAGGACAGGGGGGAATGAAAAACTGTTTTTT,CASSLRTGGNEKLFF
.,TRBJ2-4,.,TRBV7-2,TGTGCCAGCAGCTTAGTCCCGGGGGCGGGTAACATTCAGTACTTC,CASSLVPGAGNIQYF
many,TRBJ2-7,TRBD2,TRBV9,TGTGCCAGCAGCGTGAGCGGGAGGGCCTCATCCTACGAGCAGTACTTC,CASSVSGRASSYEQYF
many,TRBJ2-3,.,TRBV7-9,TGTGCCAGCAGCCTAAGGAGGGACCCCGAGCATACGCAGTATTTT,CASSLRRDPEHTQYF
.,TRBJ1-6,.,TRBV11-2,TGTGCCAGCAGCCCAGATGGCAGGGGCTTCAATAATTCACCCCTCCACTTT,CASSPDGRGFNNSPLHF
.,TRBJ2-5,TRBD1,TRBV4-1,TGCGCCAGCAGCCAAGCAGGACAGGGGGCGTGGGAGACCCAGTACTTC,CASSQAGQGAWETQYF